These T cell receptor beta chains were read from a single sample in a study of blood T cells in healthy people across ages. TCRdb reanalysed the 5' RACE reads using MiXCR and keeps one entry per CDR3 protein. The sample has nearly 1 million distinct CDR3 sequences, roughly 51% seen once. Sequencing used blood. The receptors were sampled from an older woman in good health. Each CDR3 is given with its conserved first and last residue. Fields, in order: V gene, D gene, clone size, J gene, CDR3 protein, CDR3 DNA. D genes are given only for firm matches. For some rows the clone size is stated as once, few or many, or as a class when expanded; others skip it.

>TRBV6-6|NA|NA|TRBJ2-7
CASSRFYEQYF
TGTGCCAGCAGCCGATTCTACGAGCAGTACTTC
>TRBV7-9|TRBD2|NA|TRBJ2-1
CASSPASGSDYNEQFF
TGTGCCAGCAGCCCCGCGAGCGGGAGCGACTACAATGAGCAGTTCTTC
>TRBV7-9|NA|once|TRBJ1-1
CASATATMNTEAFF
TGTGCCAGCGCCACAGCAACCATGAACACTGAAGCTTTCTTT
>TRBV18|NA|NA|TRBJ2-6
CASSPEVGFSGANVLTF
TGTGCCAGCTCACCCGAGGTCGGGTTCTCTGGGGCCAACGTCCTGACTTTC
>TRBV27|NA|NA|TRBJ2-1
CASSLFRAARTHNEQFF
TGTGCCAGCAGTTTATTTCGAGCGGCCCGAACCCACAATGAGCAGTTCTTC
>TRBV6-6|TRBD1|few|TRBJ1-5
CASSYSIGGTGNQPQHF
TGTGCCAGCAGTTACTCGATTGGGGGGACAGGCAATCAGCCCCAGCATTTT
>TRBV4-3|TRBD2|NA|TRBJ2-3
CASSQDPSGSTDTQYF
TGCGCCAGCAGCCAAGATCCTAGCGGGAGCACAGATACGCAGTATTTT
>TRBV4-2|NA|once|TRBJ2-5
CASSQGSNQETQYF
TGTGCCAGCAGCCAAGGGTCTAACCAAGAGACCCAGTACTTC
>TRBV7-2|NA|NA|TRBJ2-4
CASSLRSTVQNIQYF
TGTGCCAGCAGCTTACGTTCGACGGTTCAAAACATTCAGTACTTC
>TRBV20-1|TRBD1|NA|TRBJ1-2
CSARRDSRGYTF
TGCAGTGCTCGCCGGGACAGCCGCGGCTACACCTTC
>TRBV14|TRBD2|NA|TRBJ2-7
CASSALERESSYEQYF
TGTGCCAGCAGCGCCTTGGAGCGGGAGAGCTCCTACGAGCAGTACTTC
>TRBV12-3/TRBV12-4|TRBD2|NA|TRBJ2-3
CASSPPTSGRTDTQYF
TGTGCCAGCAGTCCCCCCACTAGCGGGAGAACAGATACGCAGTATTTT
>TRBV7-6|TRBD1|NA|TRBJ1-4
CASSHRGVNEKLFF
TGTGCCAGCAGCCACAGGGGTGTAAATGAAAAACTGTTTTTT
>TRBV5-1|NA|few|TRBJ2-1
CASSPDPQRFNEQFF
TGCGCCAGCAGCCCGGACCCCCAGCGTTTCAATGAGCAGTTCTTC
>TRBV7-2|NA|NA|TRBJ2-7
CASSPVGSTSYEQYF
TGTGCCAGCAGCCCGGTCGGTAGCACCAGTTACGAGCAGTACTTC
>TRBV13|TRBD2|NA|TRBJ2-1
CASSLVWREFYNEQFF
TGTGCCAGCAGCTTAGTGTGGCGGGAGTTCTACAATGAGCAGTTCTTC
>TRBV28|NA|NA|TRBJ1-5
CASRSPSQPQHF
TGTGCCAGCAGAAGCCCTTCTCAGCCCCAGCATTTT
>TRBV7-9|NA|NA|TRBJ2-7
CASSAGSDYEQYF
TGTGCCAGCAGCGCCGGGTCGGACTACGAGCAGTACTTC
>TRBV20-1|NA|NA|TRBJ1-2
CSARDSDYVGYGYTF
TGCAGTGCTAGAGATTCCGATTATGTGGGGTATGGCTACACCTTC
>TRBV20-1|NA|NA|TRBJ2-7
CSATRRGRYEQYF
TGCAGTGCTACCAGGAGAGGCCGCTACGAGCAGTACTTC
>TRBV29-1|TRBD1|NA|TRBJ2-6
CSAWTGGAGANVLTF
TGCAGCGCCTGGACAGGGGGCGCTGGGGCCAACGTCCTGACTTTC
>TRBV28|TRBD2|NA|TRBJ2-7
CASITPSGSSHEQYF
TGTGCCAGCATCACTCCTAGCGGGAGTTCCCACGAGCAGTACTTC
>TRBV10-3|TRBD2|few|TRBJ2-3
CAAGTSGNTQYF
TGTGCCGCCGGGACTAGCGGAAATACGCAGTATTTT
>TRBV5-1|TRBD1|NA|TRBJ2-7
CASCPARGTGYNEQYF
TGCGCCAGCTGCCCCGCCAGAGGGACAGGGTACAATGAGCAGTACTTC
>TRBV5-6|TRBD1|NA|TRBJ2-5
CASSLVDRGKTQYF
TGTGCCAGCAGCTTGGTGGACAGGGGAAAGACCCAGTACTTC
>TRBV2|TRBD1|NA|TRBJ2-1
CASAGQGLNEQFF
TGTGCCAGCGCTGGACAGGGTTTAAATGAGCAGTTCTTC
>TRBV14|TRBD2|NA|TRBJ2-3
CASSQELAGGEDTQYF
TGTGCCAGCAGCCAAGAGCTAGCGGGAGGAGAAGATACGCAGTATTTT
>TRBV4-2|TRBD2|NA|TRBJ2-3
CASSQSERERDTQYF
TGTGCCAGCAGCCAGAGCGAGCGGGAGAGGGATACGCAGTATTTT
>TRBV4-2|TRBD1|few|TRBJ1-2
CASSQDRTGGNGYTF
TGTGCCAGCAGCCAAGATAGAACAGGGGGGAATGGCTACACCTTC
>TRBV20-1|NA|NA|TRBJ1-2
CSASDEWGNGYTF
TGCAGTGCATCTGACGAATGGGGGAATGGCTACACCTTC
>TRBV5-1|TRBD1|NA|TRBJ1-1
CASSLAQGAMNTEAFF
TGCGCCAGCAGCTTGGCCCAGGGGGCTATGAACACTGAAGCTTTCTTT
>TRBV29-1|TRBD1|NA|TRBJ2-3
CSGGQGITDTQYF
TGCAGCGGGGGACAGGGGATTACAGATACGCAGTATTTT
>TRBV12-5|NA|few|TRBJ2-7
CARDGKGRSSPYEQYF
TGTGCTAGGGACGGGAAGGGAAGATCCTCGCCCTACGAGCAGTACTTC
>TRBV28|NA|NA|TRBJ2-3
CASTRTASTDTQYF
TGTGCCAGCACTAGGACAGCTAGCACAGATACGCAGTATTTT
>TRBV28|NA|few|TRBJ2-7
CASSLHQGLGVEQYF
TGTGCCAGCAGTTTGCATCAGGGGCTTGGGGTCGAGCAGTACTTC
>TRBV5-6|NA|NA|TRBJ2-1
CASSLEGRGTYNEQFF
TGTGCCAGCAGCTTGGAAGGGCGGGGAACCTACAATGAGCAGTTCTTC
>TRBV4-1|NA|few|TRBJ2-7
CASSQGATPTYEQYF
TGCGCCAGCAGCCAAGGAGCGACACCAACCTACGAGCAGTACTTC
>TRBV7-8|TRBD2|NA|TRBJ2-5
CASSLDSGTIYNEQYF
TGTGCCAGCAGCTTAGATTCCGGGACTATATACAATGAGCAGTACTTC
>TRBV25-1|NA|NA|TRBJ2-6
CASSEFFSGANVLTF
TGTGCCAGCAGTGAATTTTTCTCTGGGGCCAACGTCCTGACTTTC
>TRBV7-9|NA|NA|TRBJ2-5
CAGGHYLETQYF
TGTGCGGGGGGACATTACTTAGAGACCCAGTACTTC
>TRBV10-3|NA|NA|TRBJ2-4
CATSESVGGPYNERYF
TGTGCCACCAGTGAGTCGGTGGGGGGGCCTTACAACGAGCGGTACTTC
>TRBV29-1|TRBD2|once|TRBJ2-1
CSGEGLASYNEQFF
TGCAGCGGGGAGGGACTAGCATCCTACAATGAGCAGTTCTTC
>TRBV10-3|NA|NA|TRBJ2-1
CAISETAVEQFF
TGTGCCATCAGTGAGACTGCGGTTGAGCAGTTCTTC
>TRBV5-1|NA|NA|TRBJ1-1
CASRVSVQGHTEAFF
TGCGCCAGCAGAGTATCGGTACAGGGACACACTGAAGCTTTCTTT
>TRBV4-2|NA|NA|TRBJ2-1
CASSQPGVSSYNEQFF
TGTGCCAGCAGCCAACCGGGTGTGAGCTCCTACAATGAGCAGTTCTTC
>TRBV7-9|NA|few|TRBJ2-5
CASSLGYLAGRRVQETQYF
TGTGCCAGCAGCTTAGGCTACCTCGCGGGGCGGCGGGTCCAAGAGACCCAGTACTTC
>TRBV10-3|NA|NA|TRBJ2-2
CATRRDANTGELFF
TGTGCCACCCGAAGGGACGCGAACACCGGGGAGCTGTTTTTT
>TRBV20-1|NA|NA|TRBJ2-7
CSARGAVPGYEQYF
TGCAGTGCTAGGGGAGCGGTACCTGGGTACGAGCAGTACTTC
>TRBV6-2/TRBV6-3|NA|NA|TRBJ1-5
CASSYNGANQPQHF
TGTGCCAGCAGTTACAACGGTGCCAATCAGCCCCAGCATTTT
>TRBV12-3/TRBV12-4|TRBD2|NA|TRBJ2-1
CAGSFWRELDEQFF
TGTGCCGGCAGTTTCTGGCGGGAGTTAGATGAGCAGTTCTTC
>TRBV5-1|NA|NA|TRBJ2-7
CASIPVYF
TGCGCCAGCATTCCCGTGTACTTC